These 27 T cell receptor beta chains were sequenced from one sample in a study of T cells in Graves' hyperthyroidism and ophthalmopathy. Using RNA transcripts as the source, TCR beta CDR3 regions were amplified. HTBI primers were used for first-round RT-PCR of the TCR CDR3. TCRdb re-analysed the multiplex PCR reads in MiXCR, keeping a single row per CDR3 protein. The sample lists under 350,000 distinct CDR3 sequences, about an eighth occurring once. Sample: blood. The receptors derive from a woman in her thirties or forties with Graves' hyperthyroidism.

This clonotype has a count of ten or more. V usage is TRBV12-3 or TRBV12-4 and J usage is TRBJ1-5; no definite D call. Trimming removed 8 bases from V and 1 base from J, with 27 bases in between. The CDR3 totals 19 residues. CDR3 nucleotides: TGTGCCAGCGGTAATGGAGAGACATTCTGGGGTTTAAGCAATCAGCCCCAGCATTTT. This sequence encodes CASGNGETFWGLSNQPQHF.

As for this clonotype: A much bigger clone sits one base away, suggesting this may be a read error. The CDR3 region is CASSSAGADTRYF. The CDR3 nucleotides are TGTGCCAGCAGCTCCGCCGGCGCAGATACGCGGTATTTT. V is TRBV7-9 and J is TRBJ2-3; D uncertain. This CDR3 region has 13 residues. Germline V gene data show CDR1 as SEHNR and CDR2 as FQNEAQ (reference sequence).

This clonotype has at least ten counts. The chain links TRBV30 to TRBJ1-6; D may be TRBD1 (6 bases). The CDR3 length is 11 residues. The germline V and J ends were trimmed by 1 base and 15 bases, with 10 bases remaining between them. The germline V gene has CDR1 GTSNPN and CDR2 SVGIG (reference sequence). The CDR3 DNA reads TGTGCCTGGAGTGAACAGGGTTTCCTCCACTTT. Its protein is CAWSEQGFLHF.

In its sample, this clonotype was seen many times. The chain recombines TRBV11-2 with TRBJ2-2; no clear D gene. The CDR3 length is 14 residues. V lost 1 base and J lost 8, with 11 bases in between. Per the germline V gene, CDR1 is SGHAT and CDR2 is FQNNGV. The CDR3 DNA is TGTGCCAGCAGCTTAGTCCCTGTCGAAGGGGAGCTGTTTTTT. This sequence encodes CASSLVPVEGELFF.

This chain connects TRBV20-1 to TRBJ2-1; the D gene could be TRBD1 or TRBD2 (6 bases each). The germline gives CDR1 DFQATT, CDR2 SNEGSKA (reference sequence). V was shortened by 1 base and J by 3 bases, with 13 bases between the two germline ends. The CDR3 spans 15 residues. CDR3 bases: TGCAGTGCTAGAGTTTCGGGGGCCGGCTACAATGAGCAGTTCTTC. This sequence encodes CSARVSGAGYNEQFF.

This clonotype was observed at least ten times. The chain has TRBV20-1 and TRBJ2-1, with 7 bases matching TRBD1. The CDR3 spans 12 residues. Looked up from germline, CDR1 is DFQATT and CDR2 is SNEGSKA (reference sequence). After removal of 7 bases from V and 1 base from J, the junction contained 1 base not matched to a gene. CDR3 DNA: TGCAGTGACAGGGGATCCTACAATGAGCAGTTCTTC. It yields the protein CSDRGSYNEQFF.

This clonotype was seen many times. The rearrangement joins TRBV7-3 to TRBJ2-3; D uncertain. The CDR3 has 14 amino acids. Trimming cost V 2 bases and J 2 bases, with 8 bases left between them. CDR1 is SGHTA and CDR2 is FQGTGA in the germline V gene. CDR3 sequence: CASSLDGNTDTQYF. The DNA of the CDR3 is TGTGCCAGCAGCTTAGACGGAAACACAGATACGCAGTATTTT.

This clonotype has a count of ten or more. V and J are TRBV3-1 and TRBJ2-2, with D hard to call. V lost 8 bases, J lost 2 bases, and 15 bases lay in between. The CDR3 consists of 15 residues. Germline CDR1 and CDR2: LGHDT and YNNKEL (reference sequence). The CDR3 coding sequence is TGTGCCAGCTCCTTGGGTAGCCCAAACACCGGGGAGCTGTTTTTT. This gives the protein CASSLGSPNTGELFF. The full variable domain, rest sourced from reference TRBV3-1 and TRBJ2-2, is DTAVSQTPKYLVTQMGNDKSIKCEQNLGHDTMYWYKQDSKKFLKIMFSYNNKELIINETVPNRFSPKSPDKAHLNLHINSLELGDSAVYFCASSLGSPNTGELFFGEGSRLTVL.

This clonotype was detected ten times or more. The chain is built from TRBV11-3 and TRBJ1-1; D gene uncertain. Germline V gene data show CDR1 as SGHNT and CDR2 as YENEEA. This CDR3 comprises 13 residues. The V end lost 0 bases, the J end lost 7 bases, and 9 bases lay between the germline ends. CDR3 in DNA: TGTGCCAGCAGCTTAGAGTCGTCCGATGAAGCTTTCTTT. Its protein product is CASSLESSDEAFF.

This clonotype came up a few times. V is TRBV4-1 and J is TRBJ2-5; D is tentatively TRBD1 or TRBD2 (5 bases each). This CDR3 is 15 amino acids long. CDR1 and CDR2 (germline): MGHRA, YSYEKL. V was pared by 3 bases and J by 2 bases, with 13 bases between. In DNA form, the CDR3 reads TGCGCCAGCAGCCAGTTTGGGGGACGTCAAGAGACCCAGTACTTC. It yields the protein CASSQFGGRQETQYF.

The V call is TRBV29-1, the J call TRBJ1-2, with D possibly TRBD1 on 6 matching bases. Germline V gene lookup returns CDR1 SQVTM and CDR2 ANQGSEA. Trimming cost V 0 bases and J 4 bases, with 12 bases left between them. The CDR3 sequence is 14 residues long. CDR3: CSVEDNTGTYGYTF. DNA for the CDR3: TGCAGCGTTGAAGATAATACAGGGACCTATGGCTACACCTTC.

In DNA form, the CDR3 reads TGTGCCAGCAGCTTAGGCTTAGGAGACGTTTATGGCTACACCTTC. Its protein product is CASSLGLGDVYGYTF. The chain employs TRBV7-2 and TRBJ1-2; no clear D gene. CDR3 length: 15 residues. Between the trimmed V and J ends, which lost 1 base and 5 bases, there was a span of 14 bases. CDR1 is SGHTA, CDR2 FQGNSA, per germline.

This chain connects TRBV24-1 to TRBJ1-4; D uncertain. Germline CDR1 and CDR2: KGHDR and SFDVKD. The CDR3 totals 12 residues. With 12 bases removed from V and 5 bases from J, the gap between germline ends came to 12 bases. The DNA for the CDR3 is TGTGCCGTACGGGCAGAGAATGAAAAACTGTTTTTT. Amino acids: CAVRAENEKLFF.

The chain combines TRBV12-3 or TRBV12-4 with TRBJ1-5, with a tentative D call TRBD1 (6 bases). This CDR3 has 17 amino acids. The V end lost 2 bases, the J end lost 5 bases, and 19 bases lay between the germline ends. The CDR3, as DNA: TGTGCCAGCAGTTTATCCCGTCTGACAGGTGATCATCAGCCCCAGCATTTT. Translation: CASSLSRLTGDHQPQHF.

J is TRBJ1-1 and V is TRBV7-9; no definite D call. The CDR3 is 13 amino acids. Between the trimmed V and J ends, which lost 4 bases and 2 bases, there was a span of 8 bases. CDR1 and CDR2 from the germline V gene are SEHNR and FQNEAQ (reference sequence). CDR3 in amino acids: CASSSHTNTEAFF. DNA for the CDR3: TGTGCCAGCAGCTCGCACACTAACACTGAAGCTTTCTTT.

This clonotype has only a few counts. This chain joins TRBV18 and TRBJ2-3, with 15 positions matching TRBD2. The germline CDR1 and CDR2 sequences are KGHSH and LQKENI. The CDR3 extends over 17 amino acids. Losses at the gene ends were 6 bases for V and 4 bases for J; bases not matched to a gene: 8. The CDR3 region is CASSQGLAGGSADTQYF. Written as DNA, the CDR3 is TGTGCCAGCTCGCAGGGACTAGCGGGAGGAAGTGCAGATACGCAGTATTTT. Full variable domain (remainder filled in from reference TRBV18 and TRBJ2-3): NAGVMQNPRHLVRRRGQEARLRCSPMKGHSHVYWYRQLPEEGLKFMVYLQKENIIDESGMPKERFSAEFPKEGPSILRIQQVVRGDSAAYFCASSQGLAGGSADTQYFGPGTRLTVL.

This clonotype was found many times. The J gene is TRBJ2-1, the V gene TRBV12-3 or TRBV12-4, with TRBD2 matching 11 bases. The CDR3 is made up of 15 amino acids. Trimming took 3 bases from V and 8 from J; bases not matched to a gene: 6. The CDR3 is CASSFVLAGVYEQFF. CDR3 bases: TGTGCCAGCAGTTTTGTACTAGCGGGAGTGTATGAGCAGTTCTTC.

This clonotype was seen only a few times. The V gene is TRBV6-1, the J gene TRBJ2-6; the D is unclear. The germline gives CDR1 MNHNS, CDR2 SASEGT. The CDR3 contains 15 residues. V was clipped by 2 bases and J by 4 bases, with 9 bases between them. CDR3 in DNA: TGTGCCAGCAGTGAATCCTCCGGCGGGGCCAACGTCCTGACTTTC. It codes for CASSESSGGANVLTF.

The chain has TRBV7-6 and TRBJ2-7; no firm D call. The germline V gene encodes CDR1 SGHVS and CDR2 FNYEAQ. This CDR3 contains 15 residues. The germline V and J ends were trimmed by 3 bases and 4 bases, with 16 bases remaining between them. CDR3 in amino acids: CASSFEPGGWYEQYF. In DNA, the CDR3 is TGTGCCAGCAGCTTCGAGCCTGGTGGATGGTACGAGCAGTACTTC.

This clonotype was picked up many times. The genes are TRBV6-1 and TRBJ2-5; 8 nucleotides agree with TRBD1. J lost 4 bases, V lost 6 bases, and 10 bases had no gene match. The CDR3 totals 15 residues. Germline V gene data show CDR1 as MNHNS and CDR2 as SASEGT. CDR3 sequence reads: CASSPAGTGRETQYF. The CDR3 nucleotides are TGTGCCAGCAGCCCGGCGGGGACAGGACGAGAGACCCAGTACTTC.

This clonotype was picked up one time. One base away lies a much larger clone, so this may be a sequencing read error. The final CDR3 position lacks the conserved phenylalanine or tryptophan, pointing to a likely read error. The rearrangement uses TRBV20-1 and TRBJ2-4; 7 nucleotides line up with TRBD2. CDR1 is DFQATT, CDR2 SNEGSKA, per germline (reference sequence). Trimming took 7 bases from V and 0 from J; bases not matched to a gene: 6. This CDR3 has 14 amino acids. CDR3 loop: CSVQAGLAKNIQYL. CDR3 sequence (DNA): TGCAGTGTCCAAGCGGGACTAGCCAAAAACATTCAGTACCTC.

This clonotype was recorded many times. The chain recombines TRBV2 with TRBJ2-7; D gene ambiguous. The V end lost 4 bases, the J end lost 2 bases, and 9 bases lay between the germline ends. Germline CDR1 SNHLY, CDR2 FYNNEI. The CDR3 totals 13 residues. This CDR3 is CASSVRGTYEQYF. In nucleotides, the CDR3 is TGTGCCAGCAGTGTCAGAGGCACCTACGAGCAGTACTTC.

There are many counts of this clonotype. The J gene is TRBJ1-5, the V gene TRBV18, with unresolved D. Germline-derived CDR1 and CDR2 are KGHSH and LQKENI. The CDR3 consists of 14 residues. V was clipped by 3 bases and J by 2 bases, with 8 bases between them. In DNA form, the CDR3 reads TGTGCCAGCTCACCCGAGAGCGGCAATCAGCCCCAGCATTTT. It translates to CASSPESGNQPQHF.

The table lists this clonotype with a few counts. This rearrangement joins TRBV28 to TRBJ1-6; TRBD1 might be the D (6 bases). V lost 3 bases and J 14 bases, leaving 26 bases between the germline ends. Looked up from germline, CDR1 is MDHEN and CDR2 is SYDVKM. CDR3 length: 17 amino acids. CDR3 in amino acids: CASSFRGGPGAIRALHF. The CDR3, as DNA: TGTGCCAGCAGTTTCCGTGGGGGGCCGGGGGCAATTCGAGCCCTCCACTTT.

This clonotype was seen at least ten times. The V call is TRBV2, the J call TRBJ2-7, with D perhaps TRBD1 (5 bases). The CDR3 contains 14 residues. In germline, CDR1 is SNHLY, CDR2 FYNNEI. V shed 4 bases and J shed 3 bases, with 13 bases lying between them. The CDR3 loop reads CASSGGFKVYEQYF. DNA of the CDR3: TGTGCCAGCAGTGGGGGCTTCAAGGTCTACGAGCAGTACTTC.

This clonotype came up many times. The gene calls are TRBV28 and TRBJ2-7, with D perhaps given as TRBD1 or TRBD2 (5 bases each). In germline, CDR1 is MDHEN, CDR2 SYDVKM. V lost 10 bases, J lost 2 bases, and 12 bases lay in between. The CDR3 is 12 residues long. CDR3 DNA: TGTGCCACCTCCTCGGGGCCCTACGAGCAGTACTTC. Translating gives CATSSGPYEQYF.

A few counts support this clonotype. This CDR3 reads CASSFGRHYEQYF. The CDR3 region has the DNA TGTGCCAGCAGTTTCGGACGCCACTACGAGCAGTACTTC. The chain recombines TRBV27 with TRBJ2-7; D ambiguous. The CDR3 covers 13 residues. Deletions cut 3 bases from V and 3 bases from J, with 9 bases between. The V gene's germline CDR1 is MNHEY and CDR2 SMNVEV (reference sequence).